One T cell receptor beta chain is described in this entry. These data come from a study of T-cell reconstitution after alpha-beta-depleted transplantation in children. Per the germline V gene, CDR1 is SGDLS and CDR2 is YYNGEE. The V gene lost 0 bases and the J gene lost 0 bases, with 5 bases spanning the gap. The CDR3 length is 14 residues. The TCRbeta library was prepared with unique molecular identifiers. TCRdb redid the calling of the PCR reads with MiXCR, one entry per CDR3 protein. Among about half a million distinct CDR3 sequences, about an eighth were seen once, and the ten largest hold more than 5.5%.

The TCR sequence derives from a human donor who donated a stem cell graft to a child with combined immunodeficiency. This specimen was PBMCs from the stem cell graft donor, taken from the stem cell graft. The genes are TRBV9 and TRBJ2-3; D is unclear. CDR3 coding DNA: TGTGCCAGCAGCGTAGACCCGAGCACAGATACGCAGTATTTT. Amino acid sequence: CASSVDPSTDTQYF.